This TCR beta chain was identified in a study of blood T cell repertoires in COVID-19. Study-wide background: Samples came from the United States, Italy and Spain, spanning acute and convalescent COVID-19. T cells, B-cell-depleted T cells, or PBMCs supplied cDNA or gDNA.

The CDR3 is made up of 17 amino acids. The germline V gene encodes CDR1 MNHNY and CDR2 SVGAGI (reference sequence). J lost 0 bases, V lost 5 bases, and 8 bases had no gene match. Original handling: Amplification of reference gene primers provided the estimated nucleated cell counts. Only in-frame clones appear in the TCRdb table, and some are missing; sequencing was by immunoSEQ multiplex PCR. The D gene and trimming were derived from the DNA, and the V and J assignments and clone size from that table. The sample has 130,000 to 150,000 clones, 65% to 90% seen once; the top ten hold 10%. This sequence was found in a man between 60 and 75 years old with active or convalescent COVID-19. J is TRBJ1-1 and V is TRBV6-6; TRBD1 agrees at 11 bases. The specimen sequenced was peripheral blood. This chain's CDR3 is CASSRRTGGLMNTEAFF. CDR3 DNA sequence: TGTGCCAGCAGTCGAAGGACAGGGGGCTTGATGAACACTGAAGCTTTCTTT.